This is a list of T cell receptor beta chains from one sample in a study of blood T cells in healthy people across ages. Via MiXCR, TCRdb re-called the 5' RACE reads, giving one row per CDR3 protein. Of about 1,400,000 distinct CDR3 sequences detected, 42% appear once; the ten largest clones hold approximately 7.9%. Input material: blood. These receptor sequences come from a woman aged 18-30 years in good health. Each CDR3 is given with its conserved first and last residue. The order of the fields is J gene, D gene, V gene, CDR3 protein. A D gene is named only where the DNA matches it firmly.

J gene: TRBJ2-1; D gene: TRBD1; V gene: TRBV3-1; CDR3 protein: CASSQGQGAYNEQFF
J gene: TRBJ1-2; D gene: NA; V gene: TRBV20-1; CDR3 protein: CSARNTQDRYTF
J gene: TRBJ2-3; D gene: NA; V gene: TRBV6-5; CDR3 protein: CASSYSKEEGPDTQYF
J gene: TRBJ2-3; D gene: TRBD2; V gene: TRBV10-3; CDR3 protein: CAITNRAGTTDTQYF
J gene: NA; D gene: TRBD2; V gene: TRBV19; CDR3 protein: CASTGRGGYEQYF
J gene: TRBJ2-1; D gene: NA; V gene: TRBV7-9; CDR3 protein: CASLPTGGYNEQFF
J gene: TRBJ2-3; D gene: NA; V gene: TRBV6-1; CDR3 protein: CASHSGSTDTQYF
J gene: TRBJ2-7; D gene: NA; V gene: TRBV6-6; CDR3 protein: CASSKLEPPYEQYF
J gene: TRBJ2-5; D gene: NA; V gene: TRBV4-1; CDR3 protein: CASSQEGTAQETQYF
J gene: TRBJ1-2; D gene: TRBD1; V gene: TRBV20-1; CDR3 protein: CSAPGQGGEYGYTF
J gene: TRBJ2-5; D gene: NA; V gene: TRBV27; CDR3 protein: CASSSMTLTQETQYF
J gene: TRBJ2-1; D gene: NA; V gene: TRBV20-1; CDR3 protein: CSARDGEVTDVWNEQFF
J gene: TRBJ2-1; D gene: TRBD2; V gene: TRBV10-3; CDR3 protein: CAISESTSLEGNEQFF
J gene: TRBJ2-7; D gene: NA; V gene: TRBV28; CDR3 protein: CASRVAVTSYEQYF
J gene: TRBJ2-3; D gene: TRBD2; V gene: TRBV7-2; CDR3 protein: CASSGRGSSTDTQYF
J gene: TRBJ1-1; D gene: NA; V gene: TRBV3-1; CDR3 protein: CASSPTRAGAAFF
J gene: TRBJ2-3; D gene: NA; V gene: TRBV9; CDR3 protein: CASSVAGVSVTDTQYF
J gene: TRBJ1-5; D gene: NA; V gene: TRBV4-1; CDR3 protein: CASSHEQNSNQPQHF
J gene: TRBJ2-4; D gene: TRBD1; V gene: TRBV5-1; CDR3 protein: CASSSGQVGAIQYF
J gene: TRBJ2-5; D gene: NA; V gene: TRBV4-1; CDR3 protein: CASSQEPGFGEQYF
J gene: TRBJ1-1; D gene: NA; V gene: TRBV24-1; CDR3 protein: CATRQAGSEAFF
J gene: TRBJ2-4; D gene: TRBD2; V gene: TRBV4-2; CDR3 protein: CASSQDSASGANKNIQYF
J gene: TRBJ2-3; D gene: TRBD2; V gene: TRBV12-3/TRBV12-4; CDR3 protein: CASSLRGLAASTDTQYF
J gene: TRBJ2-3; D gene: NA; V gene: TRBV6-5; CDR3 protein: CASSYSVLGDTQYF
J gene: TRBJ2-5; D gene: TRBD2; V gene: TRBV7-2; CDR3 protein: CASSLEPWTSGYQETQYF
J gene: TRBJ1-1; D gene: NA; V gene: TRBV6-1; CDR3 protein: CASSGSVYYTEAFF
J gene: TRBJ2-7; D gene: TRBD2; V gene: TRBV5-1; CDR3 protein: CASSAETSTYYEQYF
J gene: TRBJ2-3; D gene: NA; V gene: TRBV9; CDR3 protein: CASSGPGLHTDTQYF
J gene: TRBJ2-3; D gene: TRBD2; V gene: TRBV6-5; CDR3 protein: CASSYLASGRSDTQYF
J gene: TRBJ2-3; D gene: TRBD1; V gene: TRBV2; CDR3 protein: CASSYRGRTDTQYF
J gene: TRBJ2-7; D gene: TRBD2; V gene: TRBV6-5; CDR3 protein: CASSLERGDEQYF
J gene: TRBJ2-3; D gene: NA; V gene: TRBV10-3; CDR3 protein: CATTGGVSFTDTQYF
J gene: TRBJ2-1; D gene: NA; V gene: TRBV7-9; CDR3 protein: CASLGGVVHNEQFF
J gene: TRBJ2-1; D gene: TRBD2; V gene: TRBV14; CDR3 protein: CASSLTLGLNNEQFF
J gene: NA; D gene: TRBD2; V gene: TRBV28; CDR3 protein: CASSFWGGRGNEQYF
J gene: TRBJ2-7; D gene: TRBD2; V gene: TRBV12-3/TRBV12-4; CDR3 protein: CASGPGGGRVYEQYF
J gene: TRBJ2-7; D gene: TRBD1; V gene: TRBV4-3; CDR3 protein: CASSQASGTGGYEQYF